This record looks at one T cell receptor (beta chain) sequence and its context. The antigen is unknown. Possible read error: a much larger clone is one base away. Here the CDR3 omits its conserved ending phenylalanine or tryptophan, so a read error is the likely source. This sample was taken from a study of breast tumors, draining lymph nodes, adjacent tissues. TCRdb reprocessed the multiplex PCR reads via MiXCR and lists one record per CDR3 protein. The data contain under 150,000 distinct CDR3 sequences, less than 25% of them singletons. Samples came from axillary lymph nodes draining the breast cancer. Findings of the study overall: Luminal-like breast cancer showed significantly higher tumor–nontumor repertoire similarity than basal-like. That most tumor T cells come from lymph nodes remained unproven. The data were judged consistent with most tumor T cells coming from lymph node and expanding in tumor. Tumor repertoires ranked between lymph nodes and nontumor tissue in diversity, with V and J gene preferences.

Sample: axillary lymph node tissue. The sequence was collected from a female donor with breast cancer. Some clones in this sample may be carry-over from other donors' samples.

The CDR3 DNA follows: TGTGCCAGCAGCCACCAGGGTGCGGCCTACGAGCAGTACCTC. Translating it yields CASSHQGAAYEQYL. The gene calls are TRBV3-1 and TRBJ2-7; possibly TRBD1 for D (5 bases). The CDR3 spans 14 residues. Germline loops: CDR1 LGHDT, CDR2 YNNKEL (reference sequence). V was trimmed by 3 bases and J by 2 bases, leaving 11 bases between them.